The T cell receptor beta chain described here comes from a study of early stage breast cancer tumors. Libraries were prepared by immunoSEQ multiplex PCR; TCRdb keeps only in-frame clonotypes and omits some of them. The sample contains more than 13,000 clones, roughly 83% of which appear only once. Sequencing was done on a sample of normal breast tissue next to the tumor. The receptor was derived from a person aged 45-60 years with breast cancer.

The CDR3 loop reads CASSQGQYNSPLHF. The CDR3 region has the DNA TGCGCCAGCAGCCAGGGACAGTATAATTCACCCCTCCACTTT. The chain employs TRBV4-1 and TRBJ1-6, with 7 bases identical to TRBD1. V was pared by 3 bases and J by 4 bases, with 0 bases of the junction left unmatched. This CDR3 spans 14 amino acids. CDR1 is MGHRA, CDR2 YSYEKL, per germline.